Below are 26 T cell receptor beta chains sequenced from a single sample in a study of CD8 T cells in Susac syndrome. Reverse transcription of roughly 0.5 to 1 ug RNA was carried out with random hexamers. TCRdb re-derived calls from the immunoSEQ multiplex PCR reads in MiXCR, one entry per CDR3 protein. Here the sample spans 210,000 or so distinct CDR3 sequences, 80% to 95% being singletons. The specimen was CD8+ T cells from PBMCs. All receptors derive from a human donor with multiple sclerosis.

The V gene is TRBV4-3, the J gene TRBJ2-2; 16 bases match TRBD2. Germline lookup yields CDR1 LGHNA and CDR2 YSLEER. The CDR3 spans 17 residues. V shed 4 bases and J 6 bases; nucleotides not matched to a gene: 5. CDR3 bases: TGCGCCAGCAGCCCGGGACTAGCGGGAGGGTCGGCCGGGGAGCTGTTTTTT. This codes for CASSPGLAGGSAGELFF.

This clonotype was counted a single time. This rearrangement joins TRBV12-3 or TRBV12-4 to TRBJ2-3; 7 bases match TRBD1. The junction had 4 bases not matched to a gene; V was cut back by 5 bases and J by 5 bases. CDR3 size: 13 residues. In DNA form, the CDR3 reads TGTGCCAGCAGTAGAGGGGGCCAAGATACGCAGTATTTT. Its translation is CASSRGGQDTQYF.

The chain couples TRBV6-1 to TRBJ2-6; D gene ambiguous. There are 19 residues in the CDR3. V was cut by 6 bases and J by 3 bases, with 24 bases left in between. Germline CDR1 is MNHNS and CDR2 is SASEGT. CDR3 sequence: CASSSPLWTLPSGANVLTF. DNA for the CDR3: TGTGCCAGCAGCAGCCCCCTCTGGACCCTCCCGAGTGGGGCCAACGTCCTGACTTTC.

This chain connects TRBV13 to TRBJ2-1, with TRBD2 matching over 8 bases. Germline lookup yields CDR1 PRHDT and CDR2 FYEKMQ (reference sequence). V was clipped by 0 bases and J by 6 bases; unmatched bases: 4. CDR3 size: 15 residues. The CDR3 protein is CASSLGRGGFNEQFF. As DNA, the CDR3 is TGTGCCAGCAGCTTAGGACGGGGGGGCTTCAATGAGCAGTTCTTC.

CDR3 nucleotide sequence: TGTGCCAGCAGCCCATACAGGGGTGGGGCAGATACGCAGTATTTT. Translation gives CASSPYRGGADTQYF. V is TRBV14 and J is TRBJ2-3; 7 bases are shared with TRBD1. In germline, CDR1 is SGHDN, CDR2 FVKESK. V lost 4 bases, J lost 4 bases, and 8 bases stayed unmatched. CDR3 length: 15 amino acids.

The chain links TRBV12-3 or TRBV12-4 to TRBJ2-7; D is possibly TRBD2 (5 bases). This CDR3 contains 15 residues. V dropped 2 bases and J dropped 5 bases, with 16 bases sitting between them. CDR3 nucleotides: TGTGCCAGCAGTTTAAGCGGTATAGGTACTCACGAGCAGTACTTC. Amino acids: CASSLSGIGTHEQYF.

V is TRBV30 and J is TRBJ2-1; tentatively, D is TRBD2 (5 bases). Germline V gene data show CDR1 as GTSNPN and CDR2 as SVGIG (reference sequence). V was clipped by 7 bases and J by 0 bases, with 13 bases between them. This CDR3 comprises 14 residues. The CDR3 loop reads CALGAELSYNEQFF. The CDR3 DNA follows: TGTGCCTTGGGAGCGGAGCTCTCCTACAATGAGCAGTTCTTC.

The rearrangement links TRBV19 to TRBJ2-7; D ambiguous. V lost 7 bases, J lost 1 base, and 8 bases lay in between. Germline lookup yields CDR1 LNHDA and CDR2 SQIVND (reference sequence). This CDR3 spans 12 amino acids. The CDR3 here is CASNGPSYEQYF. The DNA of the CDR3 is TGTGCCAGTAACGGGCCGTCCTACGAGCAGTACTTC.

This clonotype showed up just once. For the CDR3, the DNA is TGTGCCAGCAGCCCGTACGGCACCGGGGAGCTGTTTTTT. Amino acid sequence: CASSPYGTGELFF. This rearrangement joins TRBV7-9 to TRBJ2-2; D is unresolved. CDR3 length: 13 amino acids. Germline lookup yields CDR1 SEHNR and CDR2 FQNEAQ (reference sequence). V lost 5 bases and J lost 4, with 8 bases in between.

This CDR3 is CASAGTASYEQYF. The CDR3, as DNA: TGTGCCAGCGCCGGGACAGCCTCCTACGAGCAGTACTTC. V usage is TRBV14 and J usage is TRBJ2-7, with 7 bases identical to TRBD1. This CDR3 spans 13 amino acids. Looked up from germline, CDR1 is SGHDN and CDR2 is FVKESK. The junction had 4 bases not matched to a gene; V was cut back by 8 bases and J by 0 bases.

This chain joins TRBV20-1 and TRBJ1-1; the D gene is possibly TRBD1 (6 bases). This CDR3 is built from 15 residues. Germline lookup yields CDR1 DFQATT and CDR2 SNEGSKA (reference sequence). The ends were cut back, 4 bases at V and 3 bases at J, with 18 bases in the middle. The CDR3 DNA sequence: TGCAGTGCTAAGGGGGGTGAAGGTTGGGACACTGAAGCTTTCTTT. Protein sequence: CSAKGGEGWDTEAFF.

The chain links TRBV19 to TRBJ1-2, with D uncertain. Germline V gene sequence: CDR1 LNHDA, CDR2 SQIVND (reference sequence). This CDR3 region has 11 residues. Trimming took off 9 bases at V and 2 bases at J, with 7 bases between the two ends. CDR3 protein: CASDNNYGYTF. Written as DNA, the CDR3 is TGTGCCAGCGATAACAACTATGGCTACACCTTC.

The CDR3 sequence is CSAGTDLAGLLQETQYF. The DNA for the CDR3 is TGCAGTGCAGGGACAGACCTAGCCGGTCTGCTACAAGAGACCCAGTACTTC. V is TRBV20-1 and J is TRBJ2-5; 7 nucleotides match TRBD1. CDR3 size: 17 residues. Trimming took 6 bases from V and 2 from J; bases not matched to a gene: 18. Germline V gene data show CDR1 as DFQATT and CDR2 as SNEGSKA (reference sequence).

The chain combines TRBV19 with TRBJ1-1, with D tentatively TRBD1 (6 bases). Trimming cost V 10 bases and J 8 bases, with 14 bases left between them. Per the germline V gene, CDR1 is LNHDA and CDR2 is SQIVND (reference sequence). CDR3 size: 11 residues. DNA of the CDR3: TGTGCCACCCTCCTGGGGGCAGAAGCTTTCTTT. It specifies CATLLGAEAFF.

The rearrangement links TRBV20-1 to TRBJ2-1; TRBD2 aligns across 9 bases. CDR1 and CDR2 from the germline V gene are DFQATT and SNEGSKA (reference sequence). The J segment lost 4 bases and the V segment lost 4 bases, leaving 5 bases of the junction unmatched. The CDR3 contains 14 residues. In nucleotides, the CDR3 is TGCAGTGCTACCAGCGGGAGGACATACAATGAGCAGTTCTTC. The encoded protein is CSATSGRTYNEQFF.

V is TRBV2 and J is TRBJ1-1; D is unclear. V lost 0 bases and J lost 0, with 11 bases in between. Germline CDR1 and CDR2: SNHLY and FYNNEI. CDR3 length: 16 amino acids. This CDR3 is CASSEAGTLMNTEAFF. The CDR3 nucleotides read TGTGCCAGCAGTGAAGCTGGCACACTCATGAACACTGAAGCTTTCTTT.

The J gene is TRBJ2-1, the V gene TRBV12-5, with D possibly called TRBD1 or TRBD2 (5 bases each). The germline V gene has CDR1 LGHNT and CDR2 FRNRAP. CDR3 length: 15 amino acids. Trimming cost V 6 bases and J 8 bases, with 20 bases left between them. CDR3 nucleotide sequence: TGTGCTAGTGGCCTCCCGGGACCTAACTTCGATGAGCAGTTCTTC. Encoded protein: CASGLPGPNFDEQFF.

The chain recombines TRBV2 with TRBJ2-1, with D tentatively TRBD2 (6 bases). V was shortened by 1 base and J by 0 bases, with 19 bases between the two germline ends. The CDR3 extends over 19 amino acids. From germline, CDR1 is SNHLY and CDR2 FYNNEI. Here the CDR3 reads CASSEEAGYLEDSYNEQFF. The CDR3 DNA follows: TGTGCCAGCAGTGAAGAAGCGGGCTACTTGGAAGACTCCTACAATGAGCAGTTCTTC.

V gene TRBV7-9 combines with J gene TRBJ1-1, with a tentative D call TRBD1 (5 bases). Germline CDR1 reads SEHNR; CDR2 reads FQNEAQ (reference sequence). The CDR3 spans 13 residues. Trimming pared 6 bases from V and 0 bases from J, leaving 8 bases between. CDR3 sequence: CASSQGVNTEAFF. The DNA for the CDR3 is TGTGCCAGCAGTCAAGGGGTGAACACTGAAGCTTTCTTT.

This sequence joins TRBV10-2 and TRBJ2-1; 11 bases match TRBD2. CDR1 WSHSY and CDR2 SAAADI come from the germline V gene. Trimming took 0 bases from V and 8 from J; bases not matched to a gene: 3. The CDR3 has 15 amino acids. CDR3 region: CASSESLAGGDEQFF. CDR3 bases: TGCGCCAGCAGTGAGTCCTTAGCGGGAGGGGATGAGCAGTTCTTC.

Written as DNA, the CDR3 is TGTGCCAGCTCCCTCCCCGGGCCGGGTAACACCATATATTTT. Its protein is CASSLPGPGNTIYF. The chain recombines TRBV7-2 with TRBJ1-3; no clear D gene. Germline V gives CDR1 SGHTA, CDR2 FQGNSA. The CDR3 length is 14 residues. The V and J ends lost 8 bases and 7 bases respectively, with 18 bases between them.

In this sample, this clonotype turned up once. At one of its ends the junction is not consistent with the germline gene, which may arise from a read error. The chain carries TRBV7-7 and TRBJ2-7, with D possibly matching TRBD2 (6 bases). CDR3 length equals 12 residues. Germline-derived CDR1 and CDR2 are SSHAT and FNYEAQ (reference sequence). The CDR3 is CASSSGAGEQYF. In DNA, the CDR3 is TGTGCTAGCAGCTCGGGAGCAGGAGAGCAGTACTTC.

This clonotype was detected once. The chain is built from TRBV6-5 and TRBJ1-6; D ambiguous. V gave up 6 bases and J gave up 4 bases, with 13 bases separating them. The CDR3 is 15 amino acids. Germline CDR1 and CDR2: MNHEY and SVGAGI. The CDR3 region is CASREGVFYNSPLHF. CDR3 coding DNA: TGTGCCAGCAGGGAGGGCGTCTTTTATAATTCACCCCTCCACTTT.

J is TRBJ2-3 and V is TRBV14, with 12 bases lining up with TRBD1. Trimming removed 1 base from V and 4 bases from J; junction bases left unmatched: 3. Germline V lookup: CDR1 SGHDN, CDR2 FVKESK. The CDR3 runs 16 residues. CDR3 region: CASSQVGTGGADTQYF. The DNA of the CDR3 is TGTGCCAGCAGCCAAGTGGGGACAGGGGGCGCAGATACGCAGTATTTT.

J is TRBJ2-1 and V is TRBV2; 8 bases line up with TRBD2. V lost 6 bases to trimming and J lost 6 bases; unmatched junction nucleotides: 4. The CDR3 sequence is 13 residues long. Germline CDR1 reads SNHLY; CDR2 reads FYNNEI. CDR3 in amino acids: CASSGGAVNEQFF. CDR3 DNA sequence: TGTGCCAGCAGCGGGGGGGCGGTCAATGAGCAGTTCTTC.

The CDR3 nucleotides are TGTGCCAGCTCTGGGGGATCGAACACCGGGGAGCTGTTTTTT. It yields the protein CASSGGSNTGELFF. The genes are TRBV9 and TRBJ2-2; D may correspond to TRBD1 or TRBD2 (5 bases each). V lost 7 bases to trimming and J lost 0 bases, with 10 bases between them. This CDR3 is 14 amino acids long. Per the germline V gene, CDR1 is SGDLS and CDR2 is YYNGEE.